The 24 T cell receptor beta chains below were found in one sample sequenced in a study of cytomegalovirus exposure and HLA in healthy donors. The PCR ran on 60 Vbeta and 13 Jbeta primers. TCRdb keeps only in-frame clones here, not all; method: immunoSEQ multiplex PCR. Altogether around 60,000 clones are present, more than 70% being singletons, with the ten largest covering almost 6%. The specimen sequenced was PBMCs. These receptors were taken from a male donor in good health and CMV-seronegative.

The chain employs TRBV19 and TRBJ1-2, with 7 bases aligning to TRBD1. Per the germline V gene, CDR1 is LNHDA and CDR2 is SQIVND (reference sequence). The CDR3 is made up of 16 amino acids. Trimming took 3 bases from V and 4 from J; bases not matched to a gene: 11. The CDR3 DNA follows: TGTGCCAGTAGTATTACCTACAGGGGCGCTTCCTATGGCTACACCTTC. Translating gives CASSITYRGASYGYTF.

The chain employs TRBV7-3 and TRBJ2-1, with D perhaps matching TRBD2 (7 bases). CDR3 length: 18 residues. Germline V gives CDR1 SGHTA, CDR2 FQGTGA. Trimming removed 5 bases at V and 0 bases at J, with 20 bases between. CDR3 amino acids: CASSPHGGGSSSYNEQFF. In DNA form, the CDR3 reads TGTGCCAGCAGCCCGCATGGGGGGGGCTCGAGCTCCTACAATGAGCAGTTCTTC.

The chain couples TRBV9 to TRBJ2-2; TRBD2 matches 14 bases. CDR3 size: 19 residues. Germline values: CDR1 SGDLS, CDR2 YYNGEE. V dropped 0 bases and J dropped 6; count of bases not matched to a gene: 10. CDR3: CASSVGGLAGAAGSGELFF. CDR3 in DNA: TGTGCCAGCAGCGTAGGGGGACTAGCGGGGGCTGCGGGGTCCGGGGAGCTGTTTTTT.

The CDR3 sequence: CASSLLRTTDEQYF. The DNA for the CDR3 is TGTGCCAGCAGCTTACTCCGGACAACCGACGAGCAGTACTTC. The V gene is TRBV11-1, the J gene TRBJ2-7; a possible D gene is TRBD1 (5 bases). Trimming took off 2 bases at V and 5 bases at J, with 13 bases between the two ends. This CDR3 spans 14 amino acids. Germline CDR1 is SGHAT and CDR2 is FQDESV (reference sequence).

V and J are TRBV21-1 and TRBJ2-3; the table calls TRBD1, which could not be checked here. TRBV21-1 is deemed a pseudogene. The CDR3 sequence is 15 residues long. CDR3: CASASYRGPTDTQYF. As DNA, the CDR3 is TGTGCCAGCGCCTCATACAGGGGGCCCACAGATACGCAGTATTTT.

The CDR3 DNA is TGTGCCAGCAGCTTTGGTCAGTCCGCTGAAGCTTTCTTT. It encodes CASSFGQSAEAFF. The rearrangement uses TRBV7-3 and TRBJ1-1, with D uncertain. V dropped 3 bases and J dropped 6 bases, with 11 bases sitting between them. CDR1 SGHTA and CDR2 FQGTGA come from the germline V gene. The CDR3 contains 13 residues.

This chain links TRBV5-1 with TRBJ2-3, with TRBD1 identical over 7 bases. Looked up from germline, CDR1 is SGHRS and CDR2 is YFSETQ. The CDR3 has 13 residues. Trimming removed 4 bases from V and 5 bases from J; junction bases left unmatched: 4. CDR3 protein: CASSEQGVDTQYF. The DNA for the CDR3 is TGCGCCAGCAGCGAGCAGGGGGTAGATACGCAGTATTTT. Looking up the rest from reference TRBV5-1 and TRBJ2-3 gives the full variable domain: KAGVTQTPRYLIKTRGQQVTLSCSPISGHRSVSWYQQTPGQGLQFLFEYFSETQRNKGNFPGRFSGRQFSNSRSEMNVSTLELGDSALYLCASSEQGVDTQYFGPGTRLTVL.

V is TRBV9 and J is TRBJ1-2; 10 bases are shared with TRBD1. V shed 7 bases and J 6 bases; nucleotides not matched to a gene: 12. CDR3 size: 15 residues. Germline V lookup: CDR1 SGDLS, CDR2 YYNGEE. CDR3 loop: CASGATGTGEDGYTF. As DNA, the CDR3 is TGTGCCAGCGGAGCCACTGGGACAGGGGAGGATGGCTACACCTTC.

Note on this clone: One end of the junction does not line up with germline, which may come from a read error. V is TRBV30 and J is TRBJ2-4; D gene uncertain. The CDR3 has 15 amino acids. Germline V gene data show CDR1 as GTSNPN and CDR2 as SVGIG (reference sequence). The DNA for the CDR3 is TGTGACTGGAGTGTAGATGCACTAGCCAAAAACATTCAGTACTTC. It specifies CDWSVDALAKNIQYF.

The chain joins TRBV11-2 to TRBJ1-1; D is unclear. Germline CDR1 reads SGHAT; CDR2 reads FQNNGV. The CDR3 runs to 16 residues. V was shortened by 5 bases and J by 6 bases, with 22 bases between the two germline ends. The CDR3 DNA reads as TGTGCCAGCAGCGGAGGTTTGGGGTGGAGGCTAGCTGAAGCTTTCTTT. Translating gives CASSGGLGWRLAEAFF.

The gene calls are TRBV6-5 and TRBJ1-1; 8 bases line up with TRBD1. J was trimmed by 0 bases and V by 4 bases; bases with no gene match: 1. The CDR3 runs to 14 residues. Germline loops: CDR1 MNHEY, CDR2 SVGAGI. As DNA, the CDR3 is TGTGCCAGCAGTTGGACAGGGCTGAACACTGAAGCTTTCTTT. Its protein product is CASSWTGLNTEAFF.

The J gene is TRBJ1-3, the V gene TRBV19; no clear D. V was pared by 7 bases and J by 1 base, with 20 bases between. The CDR3 covers 17 residues. Germline CDR1 and CDR2: LNHDA and SQIVND (reference sequence). CDR3 in amino acids: CASTSRPRQPSGNTIYF. CDR3 nucleotide sequence: TGTGCCAGTACTTCCAGGCCGAGACAACCTTCTGGAAACACCATATATTTT.

The chain combines TRBV11-1 with TRBJ1-2; D gene uncertain. Trimming removed 3 bases at V and 2 bases at J, with 4 bases between. This CDR3 is 12 amino acids long. Germline V gene data show CDR1 as SGHAT and CDR2 as FQDESV (reference sequence). CDR3 region: CASSLRNYGYTF. Here the CDR3 DNA reads TGTGCCAGCAGCTTGAGGAACTATGGCTACACCTTC.

Only one count was recorded for this clone. The rearrangement links TRBV30 to TRBJ2-2; 8 bases fit TRBD1. The germline V gene encodes CDR1 GTSNPN and CDR2 SVGIG (reference sequence). CDR3 size: 13 residues. With V trimmed by 4 bases and J by 6 bases, 4 bases remained unmatched. CDR3 loop: CAWNRQGSGELFF. The CDR3 DNA sequence: TGTGCCTGGAACCGACAGGGGTCCGGGGAGCTGTTTTTT.

Comments on this clone: Other DNA sequences of this sample code for an identical CDR3. The chain couples TRBV7-2 to TRBJ2-7; maybe TRBD1 (5 bases). Trimming removed 4 bases from V and 4 bases from J, with 8 bases in between. This CDR3 is 12 amino acids long. CDR1 and CDR2 from the germline V gene are SGHTA and FQGNSA. For the CDR3, the DNA is TGTGCCAGCAGCTCCACAGGTTACGAGCAGTACTTC. Protein sequence: CASSSTGYEQYF.

This clone was seen only once. The CDR3 DNA reads as TGTGCCAGCAGCCCGGGACAGGGTCCTACCTATGGCTACACCTTC. It specifies CASSPGQGPTYGYTF. The chain carries TRBV9 and TRBJ1-2, with TRBD1 identical over 9 bases. The CDR3 runs to 15 residues. V lost 4 bases and J lost 4; bases outside the gene matches: 8. Per germline, CDR1 SGDLS and CDR2 YYNGEE.

J is TRBJ2-7 and V is TRBV4-3; the match to TRBD1 covers 7 bases. V lost 0 bases to trimming and J lost 4 bases; unmatched junction nucleotides: 3. There are 14 residues in the CDR3. The germline V gene encodes CDR1 LGHNA and CDR2 YSLEER. The chain's CDR3 is CASSQDEGAYEQYF. The CDR3 region has the DNA TGCGCCAGCAGCCAAGATGAGGGGGCTTACGAGCAGTACTTC.

The chain recombines TRBV10-3 with TRBJ2-7; possibly TRBD2 for D (7 bases). This CDR3 region has 15 residues. V was trimmed by 8 bases and J by 1 base, leaving 18 bases between them. Germline V gene sequence: CDR1 ENHRY, CDR2 SYGVKD. The CDR3 DNA reads TGTGCCATCGGGGGGGTGGACAGCTTATCCTACGAGCAGTACTTC. Protein: CAIGGVDSLSYEQYF.

V usage is TRBV6-5 and J usage is TRBJ2-5, with 9 bases that match TRBD1. The end of the DNA fits TRBJ2-7 better, so the J call may be wrong. The V gene's germline CDR1 is MNHEY and CDR2 SVGAGI. This CDR3 has 15 amino acids. The CDR3 region has the DNA TGTGCCAGCAGTTACTCGACAGGGGGCTCCTACGAGCAGTACTTC. As protein: CASSYSTGGSYEQYF.

On this clone: A read error may produce the germline difference seen at one junction end. The chain uses TRBV7-7 and TRBJ2-3, with D possibly matching TRBD1 (6 bases). Germline CDR1 and CDR2: SSHAT and FNYEAQ (reference sequence). This CDR3 is built from 14 residues. The DNA for the CDR3 is TGTGCTAGCAGCCCAGGACAGCTTATCGATACGCAGTATTTT. This sequence encodes CASSPGQLIDTQYF.

Details on this clone: One junction end disagrees with the germline gene, perhaps due to a read error. The sample holds other DNA sequences that translate to the same CDR3. V gene TRBV4-1 combines with J gene TRBJ2-7; 9 nucleotides agree with TRBD1. Looked up from germline, CDR1 is MGHRA and CDR2 is YSYEKL. The length of the CDR3 is 15 residues. CDR3 sequence: CASRRSRTGAYEQYF. DNA of the CDR3: TGTGCCAGCCGGAGATCACGGACAGGGGCCTACGAGCAGTACTTC.

The chain employs TRBV23-1 and TRBJ2-5; TRBD2 is a possible D gene (5 bases). TRBV23-1 is assigned to the ORF class and has an uncertain function. V was pared by 0 bases and J by 2 bases, with 31 bases between. CDR3 length: 22 residues. The CDR3 nucleotides read TGCGCCAGCAGTCAATCAGGTGTAGTGCTTGTACCAAAATTAACGGGGCAAGAGACCCAGTACTTC. Protein sequence: CASSQSGVVLVPKLTGQETQYF.

The gene calls are TRBV6-5 and TRBJ2-3; 8 positions match TRBD1. The CDR3 loop spans 14 amino acids. J was trimmed by 4 bases and V by 4 bases; bases with no gene match: 4. Germline CDR1 and CDR2: MNHEY and SVGAGI. The CDR3 loop reads CASSSGQGADTQYF. Here the CDR3 DNA reads TGTGCCAGCAGTTCAGGACAGGGCGCAGATACGCAGTATTTT.

The CDR3 DNA reads TGTGCCAGCTCACCACCGGTGGGACTTCACGCTGGACATGGCTACACCTTC. Encoded protein: CASSPPVGLHAGHGYTF. The rearrangement links TRBV18 to TRBJ1-2; weak D call: TRBD1 (5 bases). Germline values: CDR1 KGHSH, CDR2 LQKENI. This CDR3 region has 17 residues. Between the trimmed V and J ends, which lost 0 bases and 6 bases, there was a span of 20 bases.